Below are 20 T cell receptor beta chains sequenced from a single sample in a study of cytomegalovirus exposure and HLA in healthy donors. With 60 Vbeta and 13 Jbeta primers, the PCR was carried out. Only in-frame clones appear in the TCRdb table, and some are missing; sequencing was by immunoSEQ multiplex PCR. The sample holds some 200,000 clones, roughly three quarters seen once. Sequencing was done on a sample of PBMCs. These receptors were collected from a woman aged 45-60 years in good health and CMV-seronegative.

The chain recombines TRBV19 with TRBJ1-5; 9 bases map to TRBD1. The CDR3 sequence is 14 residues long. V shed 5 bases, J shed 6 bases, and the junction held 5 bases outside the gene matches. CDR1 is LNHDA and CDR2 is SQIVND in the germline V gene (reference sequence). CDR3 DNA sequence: TGTGCCAGTAGTGTTACAGGGGGCACTCAGCCCCAGCATTTT. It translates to CASSVTGGTQPQHF.

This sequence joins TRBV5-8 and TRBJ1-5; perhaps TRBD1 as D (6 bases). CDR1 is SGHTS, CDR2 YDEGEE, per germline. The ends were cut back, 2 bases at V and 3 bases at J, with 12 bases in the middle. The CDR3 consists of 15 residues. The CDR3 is CASSLPGHANQPQHF. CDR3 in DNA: TGTGCCAGCAGCTTACCGGGACACGCCAATCAGCCCCAGCATTTT.

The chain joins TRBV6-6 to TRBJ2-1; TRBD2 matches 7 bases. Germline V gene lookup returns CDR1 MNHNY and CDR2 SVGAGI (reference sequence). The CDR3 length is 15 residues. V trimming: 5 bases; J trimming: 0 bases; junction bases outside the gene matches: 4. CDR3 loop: CASSGRVSSYNEQFF. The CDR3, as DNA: TGTGCCAGCAGTGGGAGGGTCAGCTCCTACAATGAGCAGTTCTTC.

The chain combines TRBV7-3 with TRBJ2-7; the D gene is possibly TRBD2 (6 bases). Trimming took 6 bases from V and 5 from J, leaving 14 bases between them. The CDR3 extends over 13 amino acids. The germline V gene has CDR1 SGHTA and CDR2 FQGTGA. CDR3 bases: TGTGCCAGCAGTGGTGGAAGGGAGGACGAGCAGTACTTC. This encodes CASSGGREDEQYF.

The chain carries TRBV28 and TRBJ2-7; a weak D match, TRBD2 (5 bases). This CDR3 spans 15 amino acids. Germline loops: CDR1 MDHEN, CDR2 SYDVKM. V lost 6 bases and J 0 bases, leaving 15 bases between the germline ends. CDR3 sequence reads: CASSRRSSSSYEQYF. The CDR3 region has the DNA TGTGCCAGCAGCAGGCGATCTAGCAGCTCCTACGAGCAGTACTTC.

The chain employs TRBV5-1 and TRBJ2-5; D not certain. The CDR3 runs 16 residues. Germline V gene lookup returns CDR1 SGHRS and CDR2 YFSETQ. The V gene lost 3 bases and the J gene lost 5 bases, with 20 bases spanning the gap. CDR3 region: CASSSGLGPTMETQYF. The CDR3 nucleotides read TGCGCCAGCAGCTCAGGTCTGGGCCCGACAATGGAGACCCAGTACTTC.

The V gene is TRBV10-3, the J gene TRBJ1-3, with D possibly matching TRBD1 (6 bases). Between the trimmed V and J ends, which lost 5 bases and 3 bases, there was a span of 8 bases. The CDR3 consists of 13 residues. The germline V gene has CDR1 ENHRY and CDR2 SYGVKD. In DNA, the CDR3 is TGTGCCATCAGTCACAGGGTTGGAAACACCATATATTTT. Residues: CAISHRVGNTIYF.

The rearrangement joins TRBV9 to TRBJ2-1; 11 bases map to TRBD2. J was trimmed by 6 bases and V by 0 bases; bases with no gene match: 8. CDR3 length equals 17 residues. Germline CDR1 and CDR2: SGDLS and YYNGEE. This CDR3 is CASSVVASGGLGNEQFF. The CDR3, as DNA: TGTGCCAGCAGCGTAGTGGCTAGCGGGGGGCTCGGCAATGAGCAGTTCTTC.

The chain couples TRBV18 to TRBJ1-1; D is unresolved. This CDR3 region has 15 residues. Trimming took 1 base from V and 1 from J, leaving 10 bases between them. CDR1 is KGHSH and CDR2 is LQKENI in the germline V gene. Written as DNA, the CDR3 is TGTGCCAGCTCACCACTTCCAGATTGGAACACTGAAGCTTTCTTT. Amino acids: CASSPLPDWNTEAFF. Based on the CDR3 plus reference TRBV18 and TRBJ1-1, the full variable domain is NAGVMQNPRHLVRRRGQEARLRCSPMKGHSHVYWYRQLPEEGLKFMVYLQKENIIDESGMPKERFSAEFPKEGPSILRIQQVVRGDSAAYFCASSPLPDWNTEAFFGQGTRLTVV.

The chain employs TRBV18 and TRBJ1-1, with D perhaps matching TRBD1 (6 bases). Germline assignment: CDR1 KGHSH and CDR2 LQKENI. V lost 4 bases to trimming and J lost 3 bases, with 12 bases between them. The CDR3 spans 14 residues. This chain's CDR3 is CASSQGVVDTEAFF. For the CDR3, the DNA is TGTGCCAGCTCACAGGGGGTAGTGGACACTGAAGCTTTCTTT.

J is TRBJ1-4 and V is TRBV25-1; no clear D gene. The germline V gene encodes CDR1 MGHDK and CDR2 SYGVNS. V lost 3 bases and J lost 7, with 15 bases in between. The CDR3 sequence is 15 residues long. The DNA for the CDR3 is TGTGCCAGCAGTGAGGTCCGGGGTAGGGCTGAAAAACTGTTTTTT. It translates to CASSEVRGRAEKLFF.

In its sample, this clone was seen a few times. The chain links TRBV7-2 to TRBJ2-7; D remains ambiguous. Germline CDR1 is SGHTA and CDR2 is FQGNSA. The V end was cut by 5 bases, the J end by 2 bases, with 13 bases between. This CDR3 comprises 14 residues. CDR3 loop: CASSPEQQTYEQYF. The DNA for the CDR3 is TGTGCCAGCAGCCCAGAACAGCAAACCTACGAGCAGTACTTC.

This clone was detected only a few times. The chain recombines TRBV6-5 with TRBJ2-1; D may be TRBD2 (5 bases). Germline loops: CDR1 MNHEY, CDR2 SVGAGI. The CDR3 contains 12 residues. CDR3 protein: CGAGGRDNEQFF. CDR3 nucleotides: TGTGGCGCGGGTGGTCGGGACAATGAGCAGTTCTTC.

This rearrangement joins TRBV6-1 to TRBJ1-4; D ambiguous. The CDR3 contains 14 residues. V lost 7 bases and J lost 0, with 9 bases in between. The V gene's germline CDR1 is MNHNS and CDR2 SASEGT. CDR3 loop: CASTEAATNEKLFF. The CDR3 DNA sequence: TGTGCCAGCACCGAGGCAGCAACTAATGAAAAACTGTTTTTT.

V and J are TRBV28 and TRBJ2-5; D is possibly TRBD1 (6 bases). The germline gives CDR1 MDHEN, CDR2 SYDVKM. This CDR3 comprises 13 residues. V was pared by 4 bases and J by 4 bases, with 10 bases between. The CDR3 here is CASSSQGRETQYF. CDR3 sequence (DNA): TGTGCCAGCAGTTCGCAGGGGCGAGAGACCCAGTACTTC.

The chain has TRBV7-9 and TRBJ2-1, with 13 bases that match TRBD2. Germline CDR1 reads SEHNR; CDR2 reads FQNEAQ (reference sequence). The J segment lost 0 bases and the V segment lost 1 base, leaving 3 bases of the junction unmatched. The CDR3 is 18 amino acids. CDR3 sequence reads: CASSLVGTSGVSYNEQFF. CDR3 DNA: TGTGCCAGCAGCTTAGTGGGGACTAGCGGGGTCTCCTACAATGAGCAGTTCTTC.

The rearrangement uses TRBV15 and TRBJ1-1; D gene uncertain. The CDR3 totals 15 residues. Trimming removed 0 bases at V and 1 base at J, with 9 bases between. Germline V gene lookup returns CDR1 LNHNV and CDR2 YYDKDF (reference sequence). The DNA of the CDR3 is TGTGCCACCAGCAGAGATCAGGCTACGAACACTGAAGCTTTCTTT. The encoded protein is CATSRDQATNTEAFF.

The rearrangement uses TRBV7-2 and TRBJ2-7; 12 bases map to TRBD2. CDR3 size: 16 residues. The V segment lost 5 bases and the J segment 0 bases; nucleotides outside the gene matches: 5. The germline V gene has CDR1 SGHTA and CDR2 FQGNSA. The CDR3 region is CASSPMGLAGSYEQYF. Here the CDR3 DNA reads TGTGCCAGCAGCCCCATGGGACTAGCGGGCTCCTACGAGCAGTACTTC.

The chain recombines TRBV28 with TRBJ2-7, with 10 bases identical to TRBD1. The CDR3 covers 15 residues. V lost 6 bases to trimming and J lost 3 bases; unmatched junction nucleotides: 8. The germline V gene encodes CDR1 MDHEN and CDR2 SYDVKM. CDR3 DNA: TGTGCCAGCAGGACGGGACAGGGGAGGCTCTACGAGCAGTACTTC. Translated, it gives CASRTGQGRLYEQYF.

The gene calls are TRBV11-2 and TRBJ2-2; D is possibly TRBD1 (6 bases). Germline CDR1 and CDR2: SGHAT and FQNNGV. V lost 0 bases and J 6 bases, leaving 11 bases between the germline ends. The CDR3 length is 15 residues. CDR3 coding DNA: TGTGCCAGCAGCTTAGACAGGGGATGGTCCGGGGAGCTGTTTTTT. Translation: CASSLDRGWSGELFF. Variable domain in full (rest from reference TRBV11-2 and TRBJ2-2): EAGVAQSPRYKIIEKRQSVAFWCNPISGHATLYWYQQILGQGPKLLIQFQNNGVVDDSQLPKDRFSAERLKGVDSTLKIQPAKLEDSAVYLCASSLDRGWSGELFFGEGSRLTVL.